One and the same sample provided the 25 T cell receptor beta chains below, sequenced in a study of CD8+ T cells in alopecia areata. cDNA serving as the sequencing template came from extracted, reverse transcribed RNA. Profiled with immunoSEQ multiplex PCR; TCRdb holds only in-frame clones, not every one. Of around 160,000 clones listed, about 60% are singletons. Treatment: oral pan-JAK inhibitor, 5-10 mg twice daily. This material consisted of CD4+ T cells sorted from blood, taken at week 24, from a patient treated with tofacitinib. These receptors were taken from a human donor with alopecia areata.

The J gene is TRBJ1-4, the V gene TRBV7-6; TRBD1 aligns across 8 bases. This CDR3 is built from 14 residues. The V and J ends lost 3 bases and 8 bases, in that order; junction bases with no gene match: 5. CDR1 and CDR2 from the germline V gene are SGHVS and FNYEAQ. In nucleotides, the CDR3 is TGTGCCAGCAGCTTCGACAGGGGACGAGAAAAACTGTTTTTT. Translation gives CASSFDRGREKLFF.

The genes are TRBV30 and TRBJ2-5; no reliable D call. CDR1 is GTSNPN and CDR2 is SVGIG in the germline V gene (reference sequence). The CDR3 sequence is 12 residues long. Trimming stripped 2 bases from V and 5 bases from J, with 9 bases between. In DNA form, the CDR3 reads TGTGCCTGGAGTATTGCACGGGAGACCCAGTACTTC. It codes for CAWSIARETQYF.

A single count supports this clone. The V call is TRBV5-5, the J call TRBJ2-5; 7 positions agree with TRBD1. This CDR3 comprises 15 residues. The J segment lost 1 base and the V segment lost 4 bases, leaving 7 bases of the junction unmatched. CDR1 and CDR2 from the germline V gene are SGHKS and YYEKEE (reference sequence). CDR3: CASSRRDSLQETQYF. The CDR3, as DNA: TGTGCCAGCAGCCGCCGGGACAGCCTCCAAGAGACCCAGTACTTC.

This clone was counted once. This chain joins TRBV25-1 and TRBJ1-2; 7 bases map to TRBD1. The CDR3 is 14 residues long. Losses at the gene ends were 5 bases for V and 4 bases for J; bases not matched to a gene: 7. Germline V lookup: CDR1 MGHDK, CDR2 SYGVNS. CDR3: CASSQGQAFYGYTF. The DNA of the CDR3 is TGTGCCAGCAGTCAAGGACAGGCGTTCTATGGCTACACCTTC.

This clone has more than one count but fewer than ten. The chain couples TRBV11-2 to TRBJ1-4, with D uncertain. The CDR3 consists of 14 residues. The germline V and J ends were trimmed by 0 bases and 9 bases, with 11 bases remaining between them. The germline V gene has CDR1 SGHAT and CDR2 FQNNGV. The CDR3, as DNA: TGTGCCAGCAGCTTAGATTCTTCAGCACAAAAACTGTTTTTT. Protein sequence: CASSLDSSAQKLFF. Full variable domain (remainder filled in from reference TRBV11-2 and TRBJ1-4): EAGVAQSPRYKIIEKRQSVAFWCNPISGHATLYWYQQILGQGPKLLIQFQNNGVVDDSQLPKDRFSAERLKGVDSTLKIQPAKLEDSAVYLCASSLDSSAQKLFFGSGTQLSVL.

This chain links TRBV7-9 with TRBJ2-3, with 12 bases lining up with TRBD1. Germline assignment: CDR1 SEHNR and CDR2 FQNEAQ (reference sequence). The CDR3 length is 15 residues. Losses at the gene ends were 4 bases for V and 5 bases for J; bases not matched to a gene: 4. The CDR3 here is CASSSRDRGQDTQYF. CDR3 in DNA: TGTGCCAGCAGCTCCCGGGACAGGGGGCAAGATACGCAGTATTTT.

This clone has a handful of counts. The chain uses TRBV10-3 and TRBJ2-5; D could derive from TRBD1 or TRBD2 (5 bases each). CDR1 and CDR2 (germline): ENHRY, SYGVKD. The CDR3 is made up of 14 amino acids. The germline V and J ends were trimmed by 7 bases and 5 bases, with 17 bases remaining between them. CDR3 protein: CAITPGTKGETQYF. As DNA, the CDR3 is TGTGCCATCACCCCCGGGACCAAGGGCGAGACCCAGTACTTC.

The genes are TRBV6-1 and TRBJ1-1; the D gene is possibly TRBD1 (5 bases). CDR1 is MNHNS and CDR2 is SASEGT in the germline V gene. Trimming left V 4 bases short and J 2 bases short, with 14 bases between. This CDR3 region has 15 residues. In nucleotides, the CDR3 is TGTGCCAGCAGTGGACGGCAGGGCACAAACACTGAAGCTTTCTTT. Its translation: CASSGRQGTNTEAFF.

V usage is TRBV29-1 and J usage is TRBJ1-2; no clear D. CDR1 and CDR2 (germline): SQVTM, ANQGSEA. The CDR3 is 14 residues long. With 1 base removed from V and 4 bases from J, the gap between germline ends came to 13 bases. The CDR3, as DNA: TGCAGCGTTGAAGTCGCCGCGGGAGTCTATGGCTACACCTTC. Translated: CSVEVAAGVYGYTF.

The chain has TRBV5-6 and TRBJ2-5; D remains ambiguous. V lost 4 bases to trimming and J lost 1 base, with 8 bases between them. Germline CDR1 reads SGHDT; CDR2 reads YYEEEE. The CDR3 totals 13 residues. Here the CDR3 reads CASSTYSQETQYF. The DNA of the CDR3 is TGTGCCAGCAGCACATACAGCCAAGAGACCCAGTACTTC.

This clone has only a few counts. The chain carries TRBV30 and TRBJ2-7; unclear D gene. V gave up 4 bases and J gave up 3 bases, with 13 bases separating them. The germline V gene has CDR1 GTSNPN and CDR2 SVGIG (reference sequence). The CDR3 is 13 amino acids. The CDR3 sequence: CAWKRVPHYEQYF. CDR3 in DNA: TGTGCCTGGAAAAGGGTCCCACACTACGAGCAGTACTTC. Full variable domain (remainder filled in from reference TRBV30 and TRBJ2-7): SQTIHQWPATLVQPVGSPLSLECTVEGTSNPNLYWYRQAAGRGLQLLFYSVGIGQISSEVPQNLSASRPQDRQFILSSKKLLLSDSGFYLCAWKRVPHYEQYFGPGTRLTVT.

The chain links TRBV27 to TRBJ2-4; D is ambiguous. Trimming removed 4 bases at V and 0 bases at J, with 7 bases between. The germline CDR1 and CDR2 sequences are MNHEY and SMNVEV (reference sequence). The CDR3 has 14 amino acids. As DNA, the CDR3 is TGTGCCAGCAGTTCTGAACTAGCCAAAAACATTCAGTACTTC. This translates into CASSSELAKNIQYF.

This clone was observed at least ten times. The gene calls are TRBV15 and TRBJ2-2; D is undetermined. Germline CDR1 is LNHNV and CDR2 is YYDKDF (reference sequence). The length of the CDR3 is 15 residues. The germline V and J ends were trimmed by 0 bases and 6 bases, with 11 bases remaining between them. The CDR3 coding sequence is TGTGCCACCAGCAGAGATAAGTCGACGGCCGGGGAGCTGTTTTTT. It codes for CATSRDKSTAGELFF. The full variable domain, rest sourced from reference TRBV15 and TRBJ2-2, is DAMVIQNPRYQVTQFGKPVTLSCSQTLNHNVMYWYQQKSSQAPKLLFHYYDKDFNNEADTPDNFQSRRPNTSFCFLDIRSPGLGDTAMYLCATSRDKSTAGELFFGEGSRLTVL.

The J gene is TRBJ2-7, the V gene TRBV2, with D hard to call. CDR1 is SNHLY and CDR2 is FYNNEI in the germline V gene. The CDR3 has 13 amino acids. V gave up 4 bases and J gave up 6 bases, with 13 bases separating them. The CDR3 is CASSVGYSTEQYF. CDR3 nucleotides: TGTGCCAGCAGTGTCGGGTACTCCACCGAGCAGTACTTC.

Written as DNA, the CDR3 is TGTGCCAGCAGCGTCGGGATCCACACTGAAGCTTTCTTT. This sequence encodes CASSVGIHTEAFF. The chain joins TRBV7-6 to TRBJ1-1; the D is unclear. The CDR3 has 13 amino acids. Germline assignment: CDR1 SGHVS and CDR2 FNYEAQ. The V gene lost 5 bases and the J gene lost 3 bases, with 10 bases spanning the gap.

The V gene is TRBV29-1, the J gene TRBJ2-7; D is possibly TRBD1 (5 bases). The CDR3 sequence is 17 residues long. Germline CDR1 is SQVTM and CDR2 is ANQGSEA. Trimming pared 1 base from V and 1 base from J, leaving 20 bases between. The DNA of the CDR3 is TGCAGCGTTGAAGGATGGCAGGGATCTACCCGGTCCTACGAGCAGTACTTC. Its protein product is CSVEGWQGSTRSYEQYF.

The chain has TRBV7-9 and TRBJ2-5; TRBD1 agrees at 8 bases. Germline values: CDR1 SEHNR, CDR2 FQNEAQ (reference sequence). This CDR3 region has 16 residues. With 6 bases clipped from V and 4 bases from J, the junction kept 13 bases outside the gene matches. CDR3 residues: CASRPNLRGRSETQYF. As DNA, the CDR3 is TGTGCCAGCAGGCCGAACCTCAGGGGGCGGTCAGAGACCCAGTACTTC.

The chain couples TRBV30 to TRBJ1-4; 8 bases align to TRBD1. Germline V CDR1 and CDR2: GTSNPN, SVGIG (reference sequence). The junction had 17 bases not matched to a gene; V was cut back by 3 bases and J by 8 bases. The CDR3 length is 17 residues. In DNA, the CDR3 is TGTGCCTGGAGCGAATACCGGAACAGGGGGTTAAGGGAAAAACTGTTTTTT. Amino acid sequence: CAWSEYRNRGLREKLFF.

This clone was detected a few times. CDR3 sequence (DNA): TGCGCCAGCAGCCCAGGGACAGGGGGCACAGATACGCAGTATTTT. Amino acids: CASSPGTGGTDTQYF. The chain employs TRBV5-1 and TRBJ2-3, with 10 bases identical to TRBD1. The CDR3 loop spans 15 amino acids. V lost 4 bases, J lost 1 base, and 3 bases stayed unmatched. Germline V gene sequence: CDR1 SGHRS, CDR2 YFSETQ.

This clone appeared a few times. J is TRBJ2-3 and V is TRBV29-1, with a weak D call TRBD2 (5 bases). V was clipped by 5 bases and J by 2 bases, with 11 bases between them. Germline-derived CDR1 and CDR2 are SQVTM and ANQGSEA. The CDR3 totals 13 residues. The CDR3 region is CSVQGLYTDTQYF. In nucleotides, the CDR3 is TGCAGCGTTCAAGGACTGTACACAGATACGCAGTATTTT.

V is TRBV7-9 and J is TRBJ2-7, with D uncertain. The V and J ends lost 4 bases and 1 base respectively, with 8 bases between them. Per germline, CDR1 SEHNR and CDR2 FQNEAQ (reference sequence). The CDR3 runs to 13 residues. The CDR3, as DNA: TGTGCCAGCAGCTCGCAAGAATCCTACGAGCAGTACTTC. Protein: CASSSQESYEQYF.

This clone was seen a few times. V usage is TRBV10-3 and J usage is TRBJ2-2; D remains ambiguous. The germline V and J ends were trimmed by 7 bases and 3 bases, with 12 bases remaining between them. Germline CDR1 and CDR2: ENHRY and SYGVKD. The CDR3 spans 14 residues. This CDR3 is CAITPGWDTGELFF. The CDR3 DNA reads TGTGCCATCACCCCCGGGTGGGACACCGGGGAGCTGTTTTTT.

CDR3 protein: CASSGRTLAGGRQGEQFF. CDR3 nucleotides: TGTGCCAGCAGTGGACGAACTTTAGCGGGGGGGCGGCAGGGTGAGCAGTTCTTC. The chain uses TRBV6-1 and TRBJ2-1; 11 bases match TRBD2. V was clipped by 4 bases and J by 9 bases; unmatched bases: 17. The CDR3 has 18 residues. The germline V gene encodes CDR1 MNHNS and CDR2 SASEGT.

The chain uses TRBV27 and TRBJ1-6; 11 bases are shared with TRBD1. The V gene end was trimmed by 6 bases and the J gene end by 8 bases; junction bases not matched to a gene: 6. Germline CDR1 and CDR2: MNHEY and SMNVEV (reference sequence). The CDR3 runs to 15 residues. The CDR3 spells CASSPGTGGYSPLHF. CDR3 DNA sequence: TGTGCCAGCAGCCCAGGGACAGGGGGATATTCACCCCTCCACTTT.

This clone came up a few times. The chain is built from TRBV18 and TRBJ1-5; D call uncertain. Trimming left V 2 bases short and J 0 bases short, with 8 bases between. Germline CDR1 reads KGHSH; CDR2 reads LQKENI. The CDR3 contains 15 residues. DNA of the CDR3: TGTGCCAGCTCACCAGCCGACGGTAGCAATCAGCCCCAGCATTTT. This encodes CASSPADGSNQPQHF. The entire variable domain, with the rest obtained from reference TRBV18 and TRBJ1-5, is as follows: NAGVMQNPRHLVRRRGQEARLRCSPMKGHSHVYWYRQLPEEGLKFMVYLQKENIIDESGMPKERFSAEFPKEGPSILRIQQVVRGDSAAYFCASSPADGSNQPQHFGDGTRLSIL.